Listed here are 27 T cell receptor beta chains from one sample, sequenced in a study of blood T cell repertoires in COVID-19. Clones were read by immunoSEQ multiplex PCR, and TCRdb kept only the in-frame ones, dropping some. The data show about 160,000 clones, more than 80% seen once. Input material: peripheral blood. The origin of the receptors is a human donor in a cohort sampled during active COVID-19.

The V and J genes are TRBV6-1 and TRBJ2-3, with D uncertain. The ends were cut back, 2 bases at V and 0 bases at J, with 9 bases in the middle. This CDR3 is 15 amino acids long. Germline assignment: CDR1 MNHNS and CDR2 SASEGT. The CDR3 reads CASSEFAASTDTQYF. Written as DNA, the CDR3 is TGTGCCAGCAGTGAATTCGCGGCAAGCACAGATACGCAGTATTTT.

The CDR3 DNA reads as TGTGCCAGCAGCTCGCAGACAGGGAGCAATCAGCCCCAGCATTTT. It yields the protein CASSSQTGSNQPQHF. This chain uses TRBV5-5 with TRBJ1-5; the match to TRBD1 covers 7 bases. The CDR3 runs 15 residues. Germline V gives CDR1 SGHKS, CDR2 YYEKEE (reference sequence). Germline trimming cut 3 bases from V and 1 base from J; bases unmatched to any gene: 4.

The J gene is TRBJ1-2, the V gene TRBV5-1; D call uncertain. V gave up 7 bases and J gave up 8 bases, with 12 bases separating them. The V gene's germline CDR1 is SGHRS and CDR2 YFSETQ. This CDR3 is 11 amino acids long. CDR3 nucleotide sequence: TGCGCCAGCGGATCCCCGGGGGGCTACACCTTC. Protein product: CASGSPGGYTF.

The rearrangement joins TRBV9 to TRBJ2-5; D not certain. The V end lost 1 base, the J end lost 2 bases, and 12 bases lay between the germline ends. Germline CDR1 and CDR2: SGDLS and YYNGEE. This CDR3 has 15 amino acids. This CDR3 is CASSVWSAAQETQYF. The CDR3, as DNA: TGTGCCAGCAGCGTATGGTCTGCGGCTCAAGAGACCCAGTACTTC. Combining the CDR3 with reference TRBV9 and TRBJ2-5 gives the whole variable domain DSGVTQTPKHLITATGQRVTLRCSPRSGDLSVYWYQQSLDQGLQFLIQYYNGEERAKGNILERFSAQQFPDLHSELNLSSLELGDSALYFCASSVWSAAQETQYFGPGTRLLVL.

The CDR3 DNA is TGCGCCAGCAGCCAAGATAGGGTAAGGGAAAGGGGATCATGGACTGAAGCTTTCTTT. It translates to CASSQDRVRERGSWTEAFF. The chain recombines TRBV4-3 with TRBJ1-1; possibly TRBD1 for D (5 bases). The germline CDR1 and CDR2 sequences are LGHNA and YSLEER. The ends were cut back, 0 bases at V and 5 bases at J, with 25 bases in the middle. CDR3 size: 19 residues.

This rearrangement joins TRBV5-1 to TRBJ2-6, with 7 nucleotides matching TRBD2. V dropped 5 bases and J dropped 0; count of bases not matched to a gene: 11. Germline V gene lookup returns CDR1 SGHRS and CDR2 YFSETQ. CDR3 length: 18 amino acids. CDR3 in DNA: TGCGCCAGCAGGAGGGGACTAACCTCCTACTCTGGGGCCAACGTCCTGACTTTC. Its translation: CASRRGLTSYSGANVLTF.

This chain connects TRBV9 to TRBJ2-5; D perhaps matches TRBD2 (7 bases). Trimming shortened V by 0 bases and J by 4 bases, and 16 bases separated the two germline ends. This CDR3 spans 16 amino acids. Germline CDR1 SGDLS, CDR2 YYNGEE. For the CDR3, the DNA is TGTGCCAGCAGCGTAGCCGGGGGGCGGCTGGGAGAGACCCAGTACTTC. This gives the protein CASSVAGGRLGETQYF.

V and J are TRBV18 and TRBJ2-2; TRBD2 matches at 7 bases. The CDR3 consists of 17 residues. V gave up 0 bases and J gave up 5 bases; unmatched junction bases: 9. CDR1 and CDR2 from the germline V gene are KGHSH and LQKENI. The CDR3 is CASSPPLAGRRTGELFF. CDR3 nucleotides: TGTGCCAGCTCACCACCCTTAGCGGGTAGGAGGACCGGGGAGCTGTTTTTT.

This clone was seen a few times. The CDR3 region has the DNA TGTGCCAGCAGTTTTTCCAGCGGGAGTGCAAAGACCCAGTACTTC. Protein: CASSFSSGSAKTQYF. J is TRBJ2-5 and V is TRBV27; TRBD2 aligns across 8 bases. The CDR3 loop spans 15 amino acids. Germline V gene sequence: CDR1 MNHEY, CDR2 SMNVEV (reference sequence). V lost 3 bases to trimming and J lost 6 bases; unmatched junction nucleotides: 9.

The CDR3 DNA reads as TGCGCCAGCAGCTACCATCCTCCGGGGGATTTCACAGATACGCAGTATTTT. As protein: CASSYHPPGDFTDTQYF. The chain uses TRBV5-1 and TRBJ2-3; maybe TRBD2 (6 bases). Trimming took 3 bases from V and 2 from J, leaving 19 bases between them. Germline CDR1 SGHRS, CDR2 YFSETQ. CDR3 length: 17 residues.

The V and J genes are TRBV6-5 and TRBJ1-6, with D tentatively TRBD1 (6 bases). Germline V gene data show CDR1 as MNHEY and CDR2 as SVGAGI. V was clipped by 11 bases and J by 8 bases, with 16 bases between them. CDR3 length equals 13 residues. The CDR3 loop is CASEGEWDSPLHF. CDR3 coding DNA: TGTGCCTCCGAGGGGGAGTGGGATTCACCCCTCCACTTT.

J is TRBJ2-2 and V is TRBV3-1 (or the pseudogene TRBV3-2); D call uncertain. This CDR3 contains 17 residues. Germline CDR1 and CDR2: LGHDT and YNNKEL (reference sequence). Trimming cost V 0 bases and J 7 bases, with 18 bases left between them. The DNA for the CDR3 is TGTGCCAGCAGCCAAGATCCCCACCCATCCGGTGTCGGGGAGCTGTTTTTT. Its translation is CASSQDPHPSGVGELFF.

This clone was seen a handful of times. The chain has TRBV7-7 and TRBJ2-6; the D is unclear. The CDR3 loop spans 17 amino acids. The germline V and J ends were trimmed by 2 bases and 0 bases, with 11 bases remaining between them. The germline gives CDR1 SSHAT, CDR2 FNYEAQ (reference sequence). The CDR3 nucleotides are TGTGCCAGCAGCTTATCAGGAACCTCCTCTGGGGCCAACGTCCTGACTTTC. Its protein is CASSLSGTSSGANVLTF.

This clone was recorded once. CDR3 protein: CASSQPGSSYEQYF. Written as DNA, the CDR3 is TGTGCCAGCAGCCAACCCGGGAGCTCCTACGAGCAGTACTTC. V usage is TRBV7-9 and J usage is TRBJ2-7, with a weak D call TRBD2 (6 bases). The V gene lost 5 bases and the J gene lost 0 bases, with 11 bases spanning the gap. Per germline, CDR1 SEHNR and CDR2 FQNEAQ (reference sequence). The CDR3 runs to 14 residues.

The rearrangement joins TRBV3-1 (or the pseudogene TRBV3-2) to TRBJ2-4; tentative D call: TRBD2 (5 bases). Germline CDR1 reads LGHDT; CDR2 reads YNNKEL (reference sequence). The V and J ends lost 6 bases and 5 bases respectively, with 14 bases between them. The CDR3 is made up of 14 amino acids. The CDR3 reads CASRKEGLENIQYF. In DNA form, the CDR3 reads TGTGCCAGCAGAAAAGAGGGATTGGAAAACATTCAGTACTTC.

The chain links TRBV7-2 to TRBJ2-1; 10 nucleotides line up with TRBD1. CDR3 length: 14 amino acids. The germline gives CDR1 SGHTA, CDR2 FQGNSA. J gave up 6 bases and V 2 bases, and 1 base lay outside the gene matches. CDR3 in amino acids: CASSLRDRGNEQFF. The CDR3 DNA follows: TGTGCCAGCAGCTTAAGGGACAGGGGCAATGAGCAGTTCTTC.

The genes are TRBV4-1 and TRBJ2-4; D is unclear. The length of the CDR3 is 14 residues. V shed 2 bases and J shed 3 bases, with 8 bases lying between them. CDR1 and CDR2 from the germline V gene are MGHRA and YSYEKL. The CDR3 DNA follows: TGCGCCAGCAGCCAATCTAATCTCAAAAACATTCAGTACTTC. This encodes CASSQSNLKNIQYF.

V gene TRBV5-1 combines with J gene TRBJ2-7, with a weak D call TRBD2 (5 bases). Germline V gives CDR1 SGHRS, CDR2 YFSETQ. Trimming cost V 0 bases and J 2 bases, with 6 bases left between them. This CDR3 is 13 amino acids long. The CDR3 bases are TGCGCCAGCAGCTTGGCGACTACCTACGAGCAGTACTTC. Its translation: CASSLATTYEQYF.

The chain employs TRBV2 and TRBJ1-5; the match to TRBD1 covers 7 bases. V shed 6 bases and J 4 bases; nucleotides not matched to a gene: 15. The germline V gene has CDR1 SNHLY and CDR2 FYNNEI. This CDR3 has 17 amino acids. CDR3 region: CASRHLKPGQLNQPQHF. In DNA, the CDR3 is TGTGCCAGCAGGCATTTAAAACCGGGACAGCTAAATCAGCCCCAGCATTTT.

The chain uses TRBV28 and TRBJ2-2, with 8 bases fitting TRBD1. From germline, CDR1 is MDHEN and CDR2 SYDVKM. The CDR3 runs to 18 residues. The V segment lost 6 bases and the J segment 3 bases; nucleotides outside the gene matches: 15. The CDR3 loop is CASRLRQGRLVYTGELFF. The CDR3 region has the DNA TGTGCCAGCAGACTAAGACAGGGGCGGTTGGTTTACACCGGGGAGCTGTTTTTT.

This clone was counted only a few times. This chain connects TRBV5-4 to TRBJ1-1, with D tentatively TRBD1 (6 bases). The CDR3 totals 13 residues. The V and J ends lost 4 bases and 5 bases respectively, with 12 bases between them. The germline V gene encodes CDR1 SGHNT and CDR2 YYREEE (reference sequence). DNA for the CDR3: TGTGCCAGCAGCCCCGGGACAAGGACTGAAGCTTTCTTT. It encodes CASSPGTRTEAFF.

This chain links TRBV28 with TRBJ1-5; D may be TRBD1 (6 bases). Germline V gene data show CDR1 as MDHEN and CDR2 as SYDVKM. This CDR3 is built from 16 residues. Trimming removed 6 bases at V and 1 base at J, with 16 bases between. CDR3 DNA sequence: TGTGCCAGCAGGGGATCAGGGGTGTTAAGCAATCAGCCCCAGCATTTT. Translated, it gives CASRGSGVLSNQPQHF.

CDR3 protein: CASSYSISGNEQFF. The CDR3, as DNA: TGTGCCAGCAGTTACTCGATTTCAGGCAATGAGCAGTTCTTC. V usage is TRBV6-5 and J usage is TRBJ2-1, with unresolved D. V dropped 0 bases and J dropped 6 bases, with 9 bases sitting between them. This CDR3 region has 14 residues. Germline V gives CDR1 MNHEY, CDR2 SVGAGI.

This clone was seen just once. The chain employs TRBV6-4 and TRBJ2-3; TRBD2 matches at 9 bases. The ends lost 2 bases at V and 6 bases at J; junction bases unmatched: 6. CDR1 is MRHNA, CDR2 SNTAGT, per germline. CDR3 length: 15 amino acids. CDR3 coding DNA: TGTGCCAGCAGTGACGCGGGGGGGGCGCGGGATACGCAGTATTTT. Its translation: CASSDAGGARDTQYF.

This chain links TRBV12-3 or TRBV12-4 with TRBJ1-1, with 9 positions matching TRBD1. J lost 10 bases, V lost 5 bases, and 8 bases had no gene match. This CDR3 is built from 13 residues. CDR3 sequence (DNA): TGTGCCAGCAGTACGACAGGGGGGATGAGAGCTTTCTTT. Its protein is CASSTTGGMRAFF.

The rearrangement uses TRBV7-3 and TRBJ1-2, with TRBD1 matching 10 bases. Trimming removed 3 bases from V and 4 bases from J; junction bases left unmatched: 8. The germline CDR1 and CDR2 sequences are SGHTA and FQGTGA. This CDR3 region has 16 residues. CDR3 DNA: TGTGCCAGCAGCTTGACCGGGACAGGGGACCGCTATGGCTACACCTTC. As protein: CASSLTGTGDRYGYTF.

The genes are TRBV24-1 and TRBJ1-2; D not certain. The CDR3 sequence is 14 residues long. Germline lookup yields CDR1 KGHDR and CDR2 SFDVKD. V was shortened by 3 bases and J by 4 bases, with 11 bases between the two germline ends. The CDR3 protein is CATSDGAGFYGYTF. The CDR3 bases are TGTGCCACCAGTGATGGAGCGGGGTTCTATGGCTACACCTTC.